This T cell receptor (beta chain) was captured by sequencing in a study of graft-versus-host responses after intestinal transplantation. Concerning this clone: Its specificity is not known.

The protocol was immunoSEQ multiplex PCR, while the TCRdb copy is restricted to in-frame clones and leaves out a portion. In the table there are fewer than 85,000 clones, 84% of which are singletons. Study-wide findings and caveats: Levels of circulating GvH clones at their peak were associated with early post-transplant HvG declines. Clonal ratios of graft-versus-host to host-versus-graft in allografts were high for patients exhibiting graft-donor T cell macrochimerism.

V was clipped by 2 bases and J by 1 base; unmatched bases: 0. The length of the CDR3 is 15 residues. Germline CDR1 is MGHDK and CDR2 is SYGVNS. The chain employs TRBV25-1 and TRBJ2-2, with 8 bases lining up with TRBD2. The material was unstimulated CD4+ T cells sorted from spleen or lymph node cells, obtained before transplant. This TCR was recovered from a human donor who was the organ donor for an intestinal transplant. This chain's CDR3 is CASSELAGNTGELFF. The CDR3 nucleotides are TGTGCCAGCAGTGAACTAGCGGGGAACACCGGGGAGCTGTTTTTT.